This T cell receptor (beta chain) was documented in a study of blood T cell repertoires in COVID-19. At the level of the study: Sites across the United States, Italy and Spain contributed samples from acute and convalescent COVID-19.

Study processing details: Amplified reference gene primers provided the basis for estimating nucleated cell counts. The method was immunoSEQ multiplex PCR; TCRdb's version includes in-frame clones alone and lacks a portion of them. V, J and clone size are those of that table, while D and trimming were read from the DNA. The repertoire holds fewer than 450,000 clones, with about 88% as singletons. V dropped 5 bases and J dropped 5 bases, with 15 bases sitting between them. The CDR3 is made up of 14 amino acids. The germline V gene has CDR1 MNHEY and CDR2 SMNVEV (reference sequence). One Seattle source followed patients from active infection through their disease course.

This receptor was obtained from a woman in her 70s with COVID-19, enrolled during active disease. Sequencing was performed on peripheral blood. This rearrangement joins TRBV27 to TRBJ1-1, with D maybe TRBD1 (5 bases). DNA of the CDR3: TGTGCCAGCAGTGCCCCAGGGTTAAAAACTGAAGCTTTCTTT. Translation: CASSAPGLKTEAFF.